This TCR beta chain was documented in a study of T cells expressing NK-cell markers. From the 5' RACE reads, TCRdb lists one entry per CDR3 protein and no DNA. The table lists about 550,000 distinct CDR3 sequences. As to this clonotype: Its cognate antigen is unknown.

The CDR3 loop spans 19 amino acids. Germline assignment: CDR1 LGHNA and CDR2 YSLEER. Findings of the study overall: The study found these clonotypes also leading the CD3+CD56-NKG2C+ fraction in a few donors.

This clonotype was sampled from a young man in good health. The rearrangement uses TRBV4-3 and TRBJ2-1; the D call from TCRdb, TRBD2, cannot be confirmed without DNA. Sequenced input: blood T cells: a sorted CD56 or NKG2C T cell subset, CD4+ or CD8+ T cells, or bulk PBMC T cells (not recorded which). Here the CDR3 reads CASSQDLAGGRGPRNEQFF.